This paragraph covers one T cell receptor beta chain sequence. Its specificity is unknown. The data belong to a study of T cell responses to AZD1222 COVID-19 vaccine. Findings and limits, study-wide: Across the whole spike, CD4 TCRs peaked at regions 160-218 and 743-854. A mostly white British donor set with more females was recruited, and clonal diversity was possibly underestimated.

TCRdb keeps only in-frame clones here, not all; method: immunoSEQ multiplex PCR. The sample carries more than 110,000 clones, 80% to 95% recorded once. V was clipped by 1 base and J by 7 bases, with 8 bases between them. The V gene's germline CDR1 is SGHAT and CDR2 FQNNGV. This CDR3 contains 13 residues. The material was peripheral blood, obtained on day 0 of AZD1222 vaccination. This sequence was found in an adult in good health. This chain links TRBV11-2 with TRBJ2-1; D gene unclear. Here the CDR3 DNA reads TGTGCCAGCAGCTTAGTTATGAGGAATGAGCAGTTCTTC. Protein: CASSLVMRNEQFF.